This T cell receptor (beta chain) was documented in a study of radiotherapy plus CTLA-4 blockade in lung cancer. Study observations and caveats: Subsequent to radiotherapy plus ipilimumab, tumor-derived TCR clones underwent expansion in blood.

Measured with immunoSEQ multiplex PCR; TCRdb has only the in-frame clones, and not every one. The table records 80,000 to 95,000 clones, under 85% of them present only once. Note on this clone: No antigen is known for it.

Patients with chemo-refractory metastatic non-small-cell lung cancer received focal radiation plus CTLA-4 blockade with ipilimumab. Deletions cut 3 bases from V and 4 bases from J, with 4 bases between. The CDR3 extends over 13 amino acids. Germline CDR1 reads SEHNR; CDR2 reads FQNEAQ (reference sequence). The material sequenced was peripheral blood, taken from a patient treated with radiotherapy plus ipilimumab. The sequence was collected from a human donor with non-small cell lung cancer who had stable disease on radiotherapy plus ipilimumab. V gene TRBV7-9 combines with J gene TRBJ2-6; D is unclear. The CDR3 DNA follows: TGTGCCAGCAGCTTTAGGGGGGCCAACGTCCTGACTTTC. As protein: CASSFRGANVLTF.